The sequence of this T cell receptor (beta chain) was determined in a study of blood T cell repertoires in COVID-19. Study details: Both acute and convalescent COVID-19 samples were obtained from the United States, Italy and Spain.

The CDR3 is 15 amino acids. Trimming cost V 4 bases and J 1 base, with 14 bases left between them. From germline, CDR1 is SGHDT and CDR2 YYEEEE. Repertoires were generated with immunoSEQ multiplex PCR, while TCRdb's copy carries only in-frame clones and drops some. The data contain approximately 170,000 clones, about four fifths of them singletons. Source material: peripheral blood. The genes are TRBV5-6 and TRBJ1-1; D may be TRBD1 (5 bases). This receptor was identified in a woman aged 70-85 years who had recovered from COVID-19. CDR3 sequence (DNA): TGTGCCAGCAGCCCGGACGTGACAGCGAACACTGAAGCTTTCTTT. Translating it yields CASSPDVTANTEAFF.